By share, the clone carrying this T cell receptor (beta chain) counts as medium-sized (0.01 to 0.1%). What it binds is not known. This CDR3 is built from 14 residues. Looked up from germline, CDR1 is MDHEN and CDR2 is SYDVKM. Trimming removed 2 bases from V and 0 bases from J, with 7 bases in between. This sample stems from a study of liver allograft versus peripheral blood T cells. For the study at large: Intrahepatic T cell receptor repertoires from transplanted livers were compared against repertoires in recipients' peripheral blood.

Study outcomes and limitations: Repertoires of T cell receptors in liver allografts reportedly differed from peripheral blood repertoires.

Each CDR3 protein is one row after TCRdb ran MiXCR on the reads. Here the sample spans approximately 9,000 distinct CDR3 sequences, 15% to 20% being singletons. The V call is TRBV28, the J call TRBJ1-1; D not resolved. This receptor was identified in a human patient who had a liver transplant. The graft donor may have contributed some T cells. CDR3 bases: TGTGCCAGCAGTTTAATGGGCATGAACACTGAAGCTTTCTTT. Its protein product is CASSLMGMNTEAFF. The full variable domain, in which reference TRBV28 and TRBJ1-1 provide the parts outside the CDR3, is DVKVTQSSRYLVKRTGEKVFLECVQDMDHENMFWYRQDPGLGLRLIYFSYDVKMKEKGDIPEGYSVSREKKERFSLILESASTNQTSMYLCASSLMGMNTEAFFGQGTRLTVV.